What follows describes a single TCR beta chain. Antigen specificity is unknown. This sample stems from a study of cytomegalovirus exposure and HLA in healthy donors. The PCR employed 60 Vbeta primers together with 13 Jbeta primers. The repertoire was sequenced with immunoSEQ multiplex PCR; TCRdb's copy has only in-frame clones and lacks some. This sample has under 200,000 clones, with around 80% found just once. Regarding the study as a whole: Follow-up analysis later connected one missense variant in DCLRE1C with trimming of TCR beta V- and J-genes. There were several of the most significant clusters that appeared linked to common viral pathogens in a later analysis.

The CDR3 extends over 13 amino acids. V lost 2 bases and J lost 14, with 18 bases in between. From germline, CDR1 is MNHEY and CDR2 SMNVEV (reference sequence). The origin of this receptor is a woman younger than 45 in good health and CMV-seropositive. The gene calls are TRBV27 and TRBJ1-2; weak D call: TRBD1 (6 bases). Sequenced input: PBMCs. The CDR3 DNA sequence: TGTGCCAGCAGTTTAGGACAGACGGCAATACATACCTTC. Residues: CASSLGQTAIHTF.